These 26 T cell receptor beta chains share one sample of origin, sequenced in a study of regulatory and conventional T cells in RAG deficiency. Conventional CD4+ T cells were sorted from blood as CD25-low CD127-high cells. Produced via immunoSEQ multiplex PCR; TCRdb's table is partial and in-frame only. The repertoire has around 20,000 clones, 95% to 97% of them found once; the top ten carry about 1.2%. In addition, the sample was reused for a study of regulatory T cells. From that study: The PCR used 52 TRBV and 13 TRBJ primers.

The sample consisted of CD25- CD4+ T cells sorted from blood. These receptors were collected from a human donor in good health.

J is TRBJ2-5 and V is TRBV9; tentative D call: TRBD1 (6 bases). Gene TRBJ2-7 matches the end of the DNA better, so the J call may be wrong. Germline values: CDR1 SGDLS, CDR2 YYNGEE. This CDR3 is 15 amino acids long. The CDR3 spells CASSVDPATGVEQYF. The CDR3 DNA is TGTGCCAGCAGCGTAGACCCGGCGACAGGAGTCGAGCAGTACTTC.

The CDR3 sequence: CATGQSNQPQHF. CDR3 nucleotide sequence: TGTGCCACCGGACAGAGCAATCAGCCCCAGCATTTT. V usage is TRBV7-8 and J usage is TRBJ1-5; tentative D call: TRBD1 (6 bases). The CDR3 is 12 residues long. The germline V gene has CDR1 SGHVS and CDR2 FQNEAQ. Trimming took 10 bases from V and 1 from J, leaving 8 bases between them.

CDR3: CASSVGSGGFQETQYF. CDR3 nucleotide sequence: TGTGCCAGCAGCGTAGGTAGCGGGGGGTTCCAAGAGACCCAGTACTTC. The V call is TRBV9, the J call TRBJ2-5; 10 nucleotides agree with TRBD2. V gave up 0 bases and J gave up 1 base; unmatched junction bases: 3. Germline CDR1 and CDR2: SGDLS and YYNGEE. The CDR3 loop spans 16 amino acids.

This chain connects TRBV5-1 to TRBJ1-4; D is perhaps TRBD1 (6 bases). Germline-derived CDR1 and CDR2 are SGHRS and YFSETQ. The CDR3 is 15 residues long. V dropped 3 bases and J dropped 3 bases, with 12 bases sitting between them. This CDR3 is CASSSQGGSNEKLFF. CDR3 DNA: TGCGCCAGCAGCTCACAGGGAGGGTCTAATGAAAAACTGTTTTTT.

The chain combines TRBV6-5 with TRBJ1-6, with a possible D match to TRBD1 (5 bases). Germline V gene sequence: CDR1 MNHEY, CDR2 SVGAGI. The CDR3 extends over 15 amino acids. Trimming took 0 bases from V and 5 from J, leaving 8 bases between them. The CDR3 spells CASSYSWGDNSPLHF. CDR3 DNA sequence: TGTGCCAGCAGTTACTCATGGGGGGATAATTCACCCCTCCACTTT.

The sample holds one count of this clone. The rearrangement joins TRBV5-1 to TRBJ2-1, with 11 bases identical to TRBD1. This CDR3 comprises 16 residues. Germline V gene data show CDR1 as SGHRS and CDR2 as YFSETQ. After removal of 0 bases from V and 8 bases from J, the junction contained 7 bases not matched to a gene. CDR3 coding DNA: TGCGCCAGCAGCTTGGTGGGGACAGGGGGAAATCATGAGCAGTTCTTC. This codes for CASSLVGTGGNHEQFF. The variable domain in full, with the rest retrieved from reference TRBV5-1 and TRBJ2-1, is KAGVTQTPRYLIKTRGQQVTLSCSPISGHRSVSWYQQTPGQGLQFLFEYFSETQRNKGNFPGRFSGRQFSNSRSEMNVSTLELGDSALYLCASSLVGTGGNHEQFFGPGTRLTVL.

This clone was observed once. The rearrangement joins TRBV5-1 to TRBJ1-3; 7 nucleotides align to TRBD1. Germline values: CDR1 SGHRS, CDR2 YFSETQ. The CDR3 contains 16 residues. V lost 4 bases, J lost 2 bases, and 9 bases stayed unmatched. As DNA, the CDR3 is TGCGCCAGCAGCCGACAGGGACAGTTACCTGGAAACACCATATATTTT. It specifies CASSRQGQLPGNTIYF.

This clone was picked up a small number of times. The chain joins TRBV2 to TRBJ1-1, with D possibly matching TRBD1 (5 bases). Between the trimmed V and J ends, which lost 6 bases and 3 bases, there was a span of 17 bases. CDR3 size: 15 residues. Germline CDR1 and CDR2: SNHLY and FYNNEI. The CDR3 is CASSWGVLKDTEAFF. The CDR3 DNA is TGTGCCAGCAGCTGGGGGGTTTTGAAGGACACTGAAGCTTTCTTT.

CDR3 coding DNA: TGTGCCAGCAGTTTAGGTGGAACAGGGGGCGGGCAGCCCCAGCATTTT. This sequence encodes CASSLGGTGGGQPQHF. The V call is TRBV28, the J call TRBJ1-5; the match to TRBD1 covers 9 bases. The CDR3 runs to 16 residues. The germline V gene has CDR1 MDHEN and CDR2 SYDVKM. Trimming removed 2 bases from V and 7 bases from J; junction bases left unmatched: 9.

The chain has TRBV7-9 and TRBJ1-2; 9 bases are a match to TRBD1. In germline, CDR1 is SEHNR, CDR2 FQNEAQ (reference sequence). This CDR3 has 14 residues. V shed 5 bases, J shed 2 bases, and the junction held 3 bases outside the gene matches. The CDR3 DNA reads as TGTGCCAGCAGCGGACAGGGGATAAACTATGGCTACACCTTC. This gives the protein CASSGQGINYGYTF.

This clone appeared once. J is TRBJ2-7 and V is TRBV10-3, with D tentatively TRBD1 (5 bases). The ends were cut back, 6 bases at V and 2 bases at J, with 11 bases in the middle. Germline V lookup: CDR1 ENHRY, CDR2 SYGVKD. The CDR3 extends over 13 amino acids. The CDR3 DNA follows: TGTGCCATCAGGGACACCAATCCCTACGAGCAGTACTTC. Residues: CAIRDTNPYEQYF.

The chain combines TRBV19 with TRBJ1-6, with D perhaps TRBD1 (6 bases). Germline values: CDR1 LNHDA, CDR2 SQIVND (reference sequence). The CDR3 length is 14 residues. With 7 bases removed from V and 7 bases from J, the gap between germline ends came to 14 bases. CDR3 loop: CASTRGGANSPLHF. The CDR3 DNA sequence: TGTGCCAGTACTCGAGGGGGGGCCAATTCACCCCTCCACTTT.

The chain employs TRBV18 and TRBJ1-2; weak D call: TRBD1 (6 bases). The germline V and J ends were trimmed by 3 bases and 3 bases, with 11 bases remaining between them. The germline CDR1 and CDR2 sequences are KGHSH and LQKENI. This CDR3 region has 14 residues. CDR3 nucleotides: TGTGCCAGCTCACCCGCAGGGGCGGACTATGGCTACACCTTC. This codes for CASSPAGADYGYTF. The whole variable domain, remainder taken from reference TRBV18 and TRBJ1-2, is NAGVMQNPRHLVRRRGQEARLRCSPMKGHSHVYWYRQLPEEGLKFMVYLQKENIIDESGMPKERFSAEFPKEGPSILRIQQVVRGDSAAYFCASSPAGADYGYTFGSGTRLTVV.

CDR3 residues: CASSPGTANYEQYF. The DNA of the CDR3 is TGCGCCAGCAGTCCCGGGACAGCGAATTACGAGCAGTACTTC. The chain joins TRBV5-1 to TRBJ2-7; 7 nucleotides align to TRBD1. V gave up 5 bases and J gave up 4 bases; unmatched junction bases: 9. The CDR3 is 14 residues long. Germline V gene lookup returns CDR1 SGHRS and CDR2 YFSETQ.

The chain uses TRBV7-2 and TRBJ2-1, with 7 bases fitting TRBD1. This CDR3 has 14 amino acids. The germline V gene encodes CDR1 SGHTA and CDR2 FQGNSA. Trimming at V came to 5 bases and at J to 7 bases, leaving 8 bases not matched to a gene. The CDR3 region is CASSQQQGMNEQFF. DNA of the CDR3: TGTGCCAGCAGCCAGCAACAGGGGATGAATGAGCAGTTCTTC.

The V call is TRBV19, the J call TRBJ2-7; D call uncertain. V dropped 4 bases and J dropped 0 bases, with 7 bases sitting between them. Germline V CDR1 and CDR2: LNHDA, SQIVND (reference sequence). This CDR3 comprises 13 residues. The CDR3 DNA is TGTGCCAGTAGTACAGGTGACTCCTACGAGCAGTACTTC. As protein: CASSTGDSYEQYF. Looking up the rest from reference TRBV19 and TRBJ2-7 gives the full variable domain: DGGITQSPKYLFRKEGQNVTLSCEQNLNHDAMYWYRQDPGQGLRLIYYSQIVNDFQKGDIAEGYSVSREKKESFPLTVTSAQKNPTAFYLCASSTGDSYEQYFGPGTRLTVT.

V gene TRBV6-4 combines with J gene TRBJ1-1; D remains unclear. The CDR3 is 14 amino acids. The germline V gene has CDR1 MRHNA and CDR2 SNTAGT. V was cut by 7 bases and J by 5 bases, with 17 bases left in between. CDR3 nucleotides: TGTGCCAGCACCGACGAGCCCTCGGGTACTGAAGCTTTCTTT. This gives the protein CASTDEPSGTEAFF.

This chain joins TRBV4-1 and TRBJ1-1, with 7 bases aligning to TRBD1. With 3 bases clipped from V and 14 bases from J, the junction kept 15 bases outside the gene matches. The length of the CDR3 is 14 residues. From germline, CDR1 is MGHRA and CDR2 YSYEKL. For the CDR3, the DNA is TGCGCCAGCAGCCAGGACGAGGACAGGCCGAAAGGGTTCTTT. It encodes CASSQDEDRPKGFF.

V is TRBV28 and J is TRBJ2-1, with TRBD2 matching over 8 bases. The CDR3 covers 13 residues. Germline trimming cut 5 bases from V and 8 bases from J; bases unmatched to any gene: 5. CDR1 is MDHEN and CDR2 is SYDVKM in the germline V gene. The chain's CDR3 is CASSPGGGDEQFF. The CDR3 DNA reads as TGTGCCAGCAGTCCGGGAGGGGGGGATGAGCAGTTCTTC.

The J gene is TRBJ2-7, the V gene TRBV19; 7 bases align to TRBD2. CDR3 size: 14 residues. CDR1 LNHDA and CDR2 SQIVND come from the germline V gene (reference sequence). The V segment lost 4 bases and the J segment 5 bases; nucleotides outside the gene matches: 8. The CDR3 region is CASSRLLGGDEQYF. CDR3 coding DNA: TGTGCCAGTAGTAGACTACTGGGGGGGGACGAGCAGTACTTC.

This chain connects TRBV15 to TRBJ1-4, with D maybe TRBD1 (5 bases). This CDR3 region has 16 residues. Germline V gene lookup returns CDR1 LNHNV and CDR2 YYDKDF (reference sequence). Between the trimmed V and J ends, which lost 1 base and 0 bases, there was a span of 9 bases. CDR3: CATSRGQTSTNEKLFF. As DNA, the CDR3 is TGTGCCACCAGCAGAGGACAGACCTCAACTAATGAAAAACTGTTTTTT.

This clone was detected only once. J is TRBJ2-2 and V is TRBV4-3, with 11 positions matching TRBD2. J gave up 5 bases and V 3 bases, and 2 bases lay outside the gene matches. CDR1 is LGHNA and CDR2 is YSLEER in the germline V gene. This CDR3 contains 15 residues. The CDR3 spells CASSQASGRTGELFF. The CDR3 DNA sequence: TGCGCCAGCAGCCAGGCTAGCGGGAGGACCGGGGAGCTGTTTTTT.

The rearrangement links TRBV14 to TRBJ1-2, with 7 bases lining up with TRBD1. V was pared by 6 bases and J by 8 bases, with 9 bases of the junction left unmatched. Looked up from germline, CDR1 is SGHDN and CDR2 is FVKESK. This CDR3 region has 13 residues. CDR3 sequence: CASSGTDGLGYTF. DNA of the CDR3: TGTGCCAGCAGTGGGACAGACGGCTTGGGCTACACCTTC.

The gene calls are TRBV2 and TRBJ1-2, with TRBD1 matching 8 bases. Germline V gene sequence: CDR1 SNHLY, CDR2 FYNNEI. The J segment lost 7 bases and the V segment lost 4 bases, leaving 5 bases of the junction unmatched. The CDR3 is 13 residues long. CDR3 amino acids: CASSGTGHGGYTF. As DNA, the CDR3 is TGTGCCAGCAGTGGGACAGGGCATGGTGGCTACACCTTC.

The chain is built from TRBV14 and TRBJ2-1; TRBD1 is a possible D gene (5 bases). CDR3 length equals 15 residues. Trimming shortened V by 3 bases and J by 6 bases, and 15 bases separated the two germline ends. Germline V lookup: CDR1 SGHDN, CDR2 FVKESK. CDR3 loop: CASSQQGVIGNEQFF. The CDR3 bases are TGTGCCAGCAGCCAGCAGGGTGTGATCGGCAATGAGCAGTTCTTC.

DNA of the CDR3: TGTGCCAGCAGCTTGGCAGGCCGTTACCGTGAAAAACTGTTTTTT. As protein: CASSLAGRYREKLFF. The chain links TRBV5-6 to TRBJ1-4; D is undetermined. The CDR3 length is 15 residues. Germline V gene data show CDR1 as SGHDT and CDR2 as YYEEEE. The V and J ends lost 0 bases and 7 bases respectively, with 13 bases between them.